This T cell receptor beta chain was obtained from a study of CD8 T cells in Susac syndrome. RNA, at about 0.45 to 1 ug, was reverse transcribed with random hexamers. In TCRdb, the immunoSEQ multiplex PCR reads were re-called with MiXCR into one record per CDR3 protein. The sample has around 130,000 distinct CDR3 sequences, around 75% seen once. CDR3 size: 14 residues. The germline CDR1 and CDR2 sequences are LNHDA and SQIVND (reference sequence). V dropped 5 bases and J dropped 1; count of bases not matched to a gene: 4. Sequenced input: CD8+ T cells from PBMCs. The chain is built from TRBV19 and TRBJ2-7; 8 bases line up with TRBD1. This receptor was identified in a human donor with multiple sclerosis. The CDR3: CASSAGTGSYEQYF. CDR3 sequence (DNA): TGTGCCAGTAGTGCCGGGACAGGATCCTACGAGCAGTACTTC.